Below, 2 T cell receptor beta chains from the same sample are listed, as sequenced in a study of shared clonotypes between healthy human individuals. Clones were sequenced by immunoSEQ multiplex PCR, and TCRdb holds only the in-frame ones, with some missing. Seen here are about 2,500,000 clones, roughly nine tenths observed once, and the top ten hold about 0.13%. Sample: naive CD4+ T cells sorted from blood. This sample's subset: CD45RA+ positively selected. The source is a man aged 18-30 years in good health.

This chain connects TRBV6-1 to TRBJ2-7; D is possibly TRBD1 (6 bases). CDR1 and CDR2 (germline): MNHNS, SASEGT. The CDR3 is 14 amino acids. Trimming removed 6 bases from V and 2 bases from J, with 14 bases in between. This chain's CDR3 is CASRAQGPPYEQYF. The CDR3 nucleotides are TGTGCCAGCAGGGCACAGGGACCACCCTACGAGCAGTACTTC.

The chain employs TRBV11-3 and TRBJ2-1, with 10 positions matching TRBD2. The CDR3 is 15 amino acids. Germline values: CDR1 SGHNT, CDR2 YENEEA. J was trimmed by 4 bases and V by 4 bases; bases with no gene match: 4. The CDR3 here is CASSSRTSGYNEQFF. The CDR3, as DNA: TGTGCCAGCAGCTCACGGACTAGCGGATACAATGAGCAGTTCTTC.